The 24 T cell receptor beta chains given below trace back to one sample, sequenced in a study of neurological immune-mediated disorders. TCRdb called the 5' RACE reads again in MiXCR, with one record for every CDR3 protein. The sample lists more than 25,000 distinct CDR3 sequences; approximately 4.1% were seen once. The sequencing sample was made of CD4+ T cells from blood. The receptors come from a woman aged 40 to 50 in good health.

This clonotype was detected ten times or more. The chain employs TRBV27 and TRBJ2-4; perhaps TRBD2 as D (6 bases). This CDR3 has 13 residues. V was clipped by 3 bases and J by 6 bases, with 9 bases between them. Germline values: CDR1 MNHEY, CDR2 SMNVEV (reference sequence). The DNA of the CDR3 is TGTGCCAGCAGTTTGGTGGGGGGAAACATTCAGTACTTC. Translation gives CASSLVGGNIQYF.

By share, this clonotype counts as medium-sized. The chain joins TRBV6-6 to TRBJ2-3; TRBD1 aligns across 10 bases. The length of the CDR3 is 15 residues. The trim removed 1 base at V and 3 bases at J, leaving 1 base unmatched. Germline assignment: CDR1 MNHNY and CDR2 SVGAGI (reference sequence). Written as DNA, the CDR3 is TGTGCCAGCAGTTACTTGGGACAGGGGACAGATACGCAGTATTTT. It is translated as CASSYLGQGTDTQYF.

This clonotype was recorded at least ten times. The chain links TRBV5-1 to TRBJ2-3; 10 nucleotides line up with TRBD2. J gave up 2 bases and V 4 bases, and 4 bases lay outside the gene matches. Germline values: CDR1 SGHRS, CDR2 YFSETQ. The CDR3 extends over 15 amino acids. CDR3 bases: TGCGCCAGCAGCAAACTAGCGGGGAACACAGATACGCAGTATTTT. Protein product: CASSKLAGNTDTQYF.

This clonotype was observed at least ten times. This sequence joins TRBV5-1 and TRBJ2-7, with 11 bases fitting TRBD2. This CDR3 comprises 15 residues. Trimming removed 3 bases from V and 3 bases from J; junction bases left unmatched: 5. The germline CDR1 and CDR2 sequences are SGHRS and YFSETQ. The CDR3, as DNA: TGCGCCAGCAGCTCCTCCGGGACTAGCGGCTACGAGCAGTACTTC. Protein sequence: CASSSSGTSGYEQYF.

In its sample, this clonotype was seen many times. The chain joins TRBV27 to TRBJ2-2; unclear D gene. Trimming took 3 bases from V and 0 from J, leaving 8 bases between them. Germline CDR1 reads MNHEY; CDR2 reads SMNVEV (reference sequence). The CDR3 sequence is 15 residues long. This CDR3 is CASSLGSSNTGELFF. DNA of the CDR3: TGTGCCAGCAGTTTGGGCAGCTCGAACACCGGGGAGCTGTTTTTT.

This clonotype was seen many times. The chain uses TRBV6-1 and TRBJ2-1; D perhaps matches TRBD1 (5 bases). Germline loops: CDR1 MNHNS, CDR2 SASEGT. The CDR3 sequence is 15 residues long. Trimming shortened V by 0 bases and J by 4 bases, and 10 bases separated the two germline ends. CDR3 sequence: CASSEAPRQYNEQFF. In DNA form, the CDR3 reads TGTGCCAGCAGTGAAGCCCCCCGACAGTACAATGAGCAGTTCTTC.

This clonotype was observed at least ten times. The rearrangement uses TRBV5-5 and TRBJ2-1, with no clear D. Germline assignment: CDR1 SGHKS and CDR2 YYEKEE (reference sequence). CDR3 size: 11 residues. Trimming removed 2 bases at V and 8 bases at J, with 5 bases between. In DNA, the CDR3 is TGTGCCAGCAGCTTACGAGATGAGCAGTTCTTC. Translating it yields CASSLRDEQFF.

Comments on this clonotype: Germline is not matched at one junction end, which may reflect a read error. The DNA for the CDR3 is TGCGACAGCAGTCAATCGCGATTAGCTGTCAAGAATTACGAGCAGTACTTC. Translating gives CDSSQSRLAVKNYEQYF. This chain uses TRBV23-1 with TRBJ2-7, with D uncertain. TRBV23-1 is an open reading frame whose function is uncertain. The CDR3 runs to 17 residues.

This clonotype has at least ten counts. The gene calls are TRBV20-1 and TRBJ1-2; no reliable D call. With 1 base removed from V and 4 bases from J, the gap between germline ends came to 7 bases. The germline CDR1 and CDR2 sequences are DFQATT and SNEGSKA (reference sequence). The CDR3 runs to 12 residues. The CDR3 spells CSARGSAYGYTF. CDR3 DNA sequence: TGCAGTGCTAGAGGTAGTGCCTATGGCTACACCTTC.

In this sample, this clonotype turned up many times. The chain uses TRBV5-1 and TRBJ2-5; no clear D gene. Looked up from germline, CDR1 is SGHRS and CDR2 is YFSETQ. Trimming pared 0 bases from V and 0 bases from J, leaving 9 bases between. The CDR3 runs to 15 residues. CDR3 DNA sequence: TGCGCCAGCAGCTTGGTTAGGGTGTACCAAGAGACCCAGTACTTC. Encoded protein: CASSLVRVYQETQYF.

This clonotype was seen at least ten times. This chain connects TRBV9 to TRBJ2-2; D ambiguous. The CDR3 spans 13 residues. Germline CDR1 reads SGDLS; CDR2 reads YYNGEE. Trimming took 0 bases from V and 6 from J, leaving 6 bases between them. The CDR3 sequence is CASSVALAGELFF. In DNA form, the CDR3 reads TGTGCCAGCAGCGTAGCTCTGGCCGGGGAGCTGTTTTTT.

This clonotype was seen only a few times. The rearrangement uses TRBV7-9 and TRBJ2-7; 8 positions match TRBD2. Germline-derived CDR1 and CDR2 are SEHNR and FQNEAQ (reference sequence). The CDR3 has 16 amino acids. V shed 4 bases and J 4 bases; nucleotides not matched to a gene: 12. CDR3 loop: CASSSVLKRGIYEQYF. CDR3 coding DNA: TGTGCCAGCAGCTCGGTTCTTAAGCGGGGGATTTACGAGCAGTACTTC.

This clonotype was counted at least ten times. For the CDR3, the DNA is TGTGCCTGGAGCAGTGGGATTCCTTCACCCCTCCACTTT. Its protein product is CAWSSGIPSPLHF. The chain joins TRBV30 to TRBJ1-6; D gene uncertain. Germline values: CDR1 GTSNPN, CDR2 SVGIG (reference sequence). CDR3 length: 13 residues. The V end was cut by 3 bases, the J end by 9 bases, with 12 bases between.

This clonotype has at least ten counts. This chain links TRBV6-1 with TRBJ1-2; D remains unclear. The CDR3 has 12 residues. V shed 3 bases and J shed 3 bases, with 5 bases lying between them. CDR1 and CDR2 (germline): MNHNS, SASEGT. DNA for the CDR3: TGTGCCAGCAGTGACAGCTACTATGGCTACACCTTC. Protein: CASSDSYYGYTF.

This clonotype came up many times. The chain recombines TRBV19 with TRBJ2-1, with D unclear. The CDR3 extends over 15 amino acids. Trimming cost V 8 bases and J 3 bases, with 17 bases left between them. The germline V gene has CDR1 LNHDA and CDR2 SQIVND (reference sequence). The CDR3 nucleotides are TGTGCCAGTGGCCAGACATCTACGTTCTACAATGAGCAGTTCTTC. Protein product: CASGQTSTFYNEQFF.

This clonotype was counted ten times or more. CDR3 nucleotide sequence: TGTGCCAGCAGTTATCGACACACCTCCTACAATGAGCAGTTCTTC. Translating it yields CASSYRHTSYNEQFF. The chain uses TRBV6-9 and TRBJ2-1; D is unresolved. This CDR3 region has 15 residues. Trimming stripped 2 bases from V and 0 bases from J, with 8 bases between. Germline CDR1 reads MNHGY; CDR2 reads SVAAGI.

This clonotype appeared many times. This chain connects TRBV5-1 to TRBJ2-1; D is possibly TRBD1 or TRBD2 (5 bases each). Per germline, CDR1 SGHRS and CDR2 YFSETQ. CDR3 length: 15 residues. V lost 4 bases and J lost 5, with 16 bases in between. The DNA for the CDR3 is TGCGCCAGCAGCGCTGACGTGGGGGTTAACAATGAGCAGTTCTTC. This gives the protein CASSADVGVNNEQFF. Based on the CDR3 plus reference TRBV5-1 and TRBJ2-1, the full variable domain is KAGVTQTPRYLIKTRGQQVTLSCSPISGHRSVSWYQQTPGQGLQFLFEYFSETQRNKGNFPGRFSGRQFSNSRSEMNVSTLELGDSALYLCASSADVGVNNEQFFGPGTRLTVL.

This clonotype was detected ten times or more. J is TRBJ1-2 and V is TRBV15; D is unclear. V was trimmed by 0 bases and J by 5 bases, leaving 10 bases between them. The CDR3 is 14 residues long. Germline V gene sequence: CDR1 LNHNV, CDR2 YYDKDF (reference sequence). The CDR3 protein is CATSRDPGRYGYTF. The CDR3 bases are TGTGCCACCAGCAGAGATCCGGGGAGGTATGGCTACACCTTC.

In this sample, this clonotype turned up many times. This sequence joins TRBV20-1 and TRBJ2-3; 11 nucleotides match TRBD2. Germline lookup yields CDR1 DFQATT and CDR2 SNEGSKA (reference sequence). V shed 1 base, J shed 6 bases, and the junction held 3 bases outside the gene matches. This CDR3 has 14 residues. In nucleotides, the CDR3 is TGCAGTGCTAGAGGGGGACTAGCGGTCGATACGCAGTATTTT. This encodes CSARGGLAVDTQYF.

This clonotype was found many times. CDR3 sequence reads: CSVEKTGRVYGYTF. The CDR3, as DNA: TGCAGCGTTGAAAAGACAGGGCGAGTCTATGGCTACACCTTC. The rearrangement joins TRBV29-1 to TRBJ1-2; 7 bases line up with TRBD1. Germline V gene data show CDR1 as SQVTM and CDR2 as ANQGSEA. The CDR3 has 14 residues. Germline trimming cut 2 bases from V and 4 bases from J; bases unmatched to any gene: 7.

This chain connects TRBV20-1 to TRBJ2-1; 12 nucleotides align to TRBD2. Looked up from germline, CDR1 is DFQATT and CDR2 is SNEGSKA (reference sequence). Losses at the gene ends were 0 bases for V and 0 bases for J; bases not matched to a gene: 6. The CDR3 extends over 18 amino acids. The CDR3 sequence: CSARDWASGRASYNEQFF. The CDR3 DNA reads as TGCAGTGCTAGAGATTGGGCTAGCGGGAGGGCCTCCTACAATGAGCAGTTCTTC.

The sample holds many counts of this clonotype. V is TRBV3-1 and J is TRBJ1-5, with D tentatively TRBD1 (5 bases). Germline V gene sequence: CDR1 LGHDT, CDR2 YNNKEL (reference sequence). The CDR3 sequence is 14 residues long. V gave up 4 bases and J gave up 5 bases, with 12 bases separating them. The CDR3 nucleotides are TGTGCCAGCAGCCCCACAGGTACCGATCAGCCCCAGCATTTT. Protein sequence: CASSPTGTDQPQHF.

This clonotype was observed many times. The chain recombines TRBV7-2 with TRBJ2-1, with no clear D. Trimming pared 5 bases from V and 7 bases from J, leaving 6 bases between. This CDR3 comprises 11 residues. The germline V gene encodes CDR1 SGHTA and CDR2 FQGNSA. The CDR3 spells CASSALNEQFF. DNA for the CDR3: TGTGCCAGCAGCGCCTTGAATGAGCAGTTCTTC.

This clonotype has ten or more counts. The chain links TRBV10-3 to TRBJ2-1; no reliable D call. Germline values: CDR1 ENHRY, CDR2 SYGVKD. The CDR3 runs 12 residues. The V gene lost 1 base and the J gene lost 6 bases, with 4 bases spanning the gap. The CDR3 DNA reads TGTGCCATCAGTGAGTACGGCAATGAGCAGTTCTTC. It codes for CAISEYGNEQFF.